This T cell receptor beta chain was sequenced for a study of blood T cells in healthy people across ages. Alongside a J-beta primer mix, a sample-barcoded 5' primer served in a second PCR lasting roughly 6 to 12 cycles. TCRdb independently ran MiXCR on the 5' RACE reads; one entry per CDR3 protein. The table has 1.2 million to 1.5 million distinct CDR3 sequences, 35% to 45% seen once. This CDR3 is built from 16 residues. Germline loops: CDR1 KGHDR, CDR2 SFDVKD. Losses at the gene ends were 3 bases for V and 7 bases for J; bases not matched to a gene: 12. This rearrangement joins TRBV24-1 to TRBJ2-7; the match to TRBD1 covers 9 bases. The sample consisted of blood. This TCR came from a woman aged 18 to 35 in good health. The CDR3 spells CATSDVGQGNGGEQYF. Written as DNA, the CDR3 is TGTGCCACCAGTGATGTCGGACAGGGGAACGGCGGTGAGCAGTACTTC.